The clone carrying this TCR beta chain was recorded a few times. Antigen unknown. The data stem from a study of T-cell reconstitution after alpha-beta-depleted transplantation in children. Researchers prepared the TCRbeta library using unique molecular identifiers, the study reports. TCRdb redid the calling of the PCR reads with MiXCR, one entry per CDR3 protein. The sample lists approximately 350,000 distinct CDR3 sequences, around 15% occurring once. The study, taken as a whole, reports: Several hundred expanded graft clones reportedly supplied alpha-beta T cells about two months after transplant.

After removal of 5 bases from V and 1 base from J, the junction contained 8 bases not matched to a gene. From germline, CDR1 is SEHNR and CDR2 FQNEAQ (reference sequence). The length of the CDR3 is 15 residues. The source was PBMCs, mostly from graft donor cells, collected 360 days after TCRalphabeta/CD19-depleted stem cell transplant. The chain employs TRBV7-9 and TRBJ2-7; 7 nucleotides align to TRBD2. The TCR sequence derives from a male patient between 2 and 10 years old who had a stem cell transplant for acute lymphoblastic leukemia, so the T cells may come from the graft donor. CDR3 in DNA: TGTGCCAGCAGCCGCCGGGGAGCGGGGTCCTACGAGCAGTACTTC. It encodes CASSRRGAGSYEQYF.